Below are 12 T cell receptor beta chains sequenced from a single sample in a study of T cells in Graves' hyperthyroidism and ophthalmopathy (dated by TCRdb to the late 2010s). The library was obtained by multiplex PCR. Instrument on record: Illumina HiSeq 2000. TCR beta CDR3 regions were amplified from RNA transcripts. The first round of RT-PCR for the TCR CDR3 was performed with the HTBI primer set and the Qiagen OneStep RT-PCR kit. The public sequencing data were trimmed at Q25 with fastp and processed into clonotypes with MiXCR by TCRdb, which kept only in-frame beta chains. Under each unique CDR3 protein, matching rows form one entry showing the most common genes and DNA. In all, the sample holds hundreds of thousands of distinct CDR3 sequences, and more than 12% of those were seen once. The top ten hold approximately 12% of the sample. The specimen was blood. These receptors originate from a woman between 45 and 60 years old with Graves' ophthalmopathy.

The sample holds many counts of this clonotype. This chain links TRBV13 with TRBJ2-2, with D perhaps matching TRBD1 (5 bases). The ends were cut back, 6 bases at V and 5 bases at J, with 16 bases in the middle. CDR1 PRHDT and CDR2 FYEKMQ come from the germline V gene (reference sequence). This CDR3 has 15 residues. In DNA, the CDR3 is TGTGCCAGCAGATCTGCAGGGCGGAAGACCGGGGAGCTGTTTTTT. Its translation: CASRSAGRKTGELFF.

This clonotype appeared a few times. The chain is built from TRBV4-1 and TRBJ1-5, with 8 bases fitting TRBD1. The V gene end was trimmed by 0 bases and the J gene end by 0 bases; junction bases not matched to a gene: 4. CDR3 size: 17 residues. Germline assignment: CDR1 MGHRA and CDR2 YSYEKL. The CDR3 loop is CASSQEADRDSNQPQHF. CDR3 in DNA: TGCGCCAGCAGCCAAGAGGCGGACAGGGATAGCAATCAGCCCCAGCATTTT.

This clonotype came up many times. This sequence joins TRBV12-3 or TRBV12-4 and TRBJ2-7, with D possibly TRBD1 on 6 matching bases. The CDR3 covers 15 residues. Deletions cut 2 bases from V and 0 bases from J, with 11 bases between. This CDR3 reads CASSLKEGGSYEQYF. CDR3 coding DNA: TGTGCCAGCAGTTTAAAGGAAGGGGGCTCCTACGAGCAGTACTTC.

Regarding this clonotype: A read error may be the cause here, since a much bigger clone is one base away. V is TRBV6-2 or TRBV6-3 and J is TRBJ2-7; 9 positions agree with TRBD2. Germline V CDR1 and CDR2: MNHEY, SVGEGT. With V trimmed by 8 bases and J by 2 bases, 7 bases remained unmatched. This CDR3 region has 14 residues. Here the CDR3 DNA reads TGTGCCAGCGGATTTGGCGGGAGGGCCTACGAGCAGTACTTC. It specifies CASGFGGRAYEQYF.

This clonotype was counted ten times or more. V is TRBV7-9 and J is TRBJ2-3; 10 bases are a match to TRBD2. From germline, CDR1 is SEHNR and CDR2 FQNEAQ (reference sequence). The CDR3 loop spans 14 amino acids. Losses at the gene ends were 4 bases for V and 8 bases for J; bases not matched to a gene: 6. In DNA, the CDR3 is TGTGCCAGCAGCTCTAGCGGGGGATCAGGTACGCAGTATTTT. Amino acids: CASSSSGGSGTQYF.

This clonotype was recorded at least ten times. The rearrangement joins TRBV2 to TRBJ2-1, with 10 positions matching TRBD2. The ends lost 1 base at V and 4 bases at J; junction bases unmatched: 7. The CDR3 extends over 17 amino acids. Germline V gives CDR1 SNHLY, CDR2 FYNNEI. The CDR3 spells CASSEGQGLATYNEQFF. The CDR3, as DNA: TGTGCCAGCAGTGAAGGTCAGGGACTAGCGACATACAATGAGCAGTTCTTC.

The chain links TRBV5-1 to TRBJ2-5; the match to TRBD1 covers 7 bases. The V segment lost 4 bases and the J segment 5 bases; nucleotides outside the gene matches: 11. This CDR3 has 15 amino acids. Germline CDR1 SGHRS, CDR2 YFSETQ. CDR3: CASSPTGVFGETQYF. As DNA, the CDR3 is TGCGCCAGCAGCCCAACAGGGGTTTTTGGGGAGACCCAGTACTTC.

V is TRBV28 and J is TRBJ2-1; D is undetermined. Germline loops: CDR1 MDHEN, CDR2 SYDVKM. The CDR3 contains 14 residues. Between the trimmed V and J ends, which lost 4 bases and 0 bases, there was a span of 7 bases. The CDR3 sequence is CASSSSRSYNEQFF. The CDR3 DNA sequence: TGTGCCAGCAGTTCCTCTCGCTCCTACAATGAGCAGTTCTTC.

In regard to this clonotype: An end of the junction does not agree with germline; a read error may underlie this. V usage is TRBV12-3 or TRBV12-4 and J usage is TRBJ2-6; D is perhaps TRBD1 (5 bases). The CDR3 is made up of 15 amino acids. In nucleotides, the CDR3 is TGTGCCAGCAGTATCCAAGGCTCTGGGGCCAGCGTCCTGACTTTC. Protein: CASSIQGSGASVLTF.

The rearrangement links TRBV11-2 to TRBJ2-7, with 7 bases matching TRBD2. Germline CDR1 SGHAT, CDR2 FQNNGV. The CDR3 has 15 amino acids. V shed 0 bases, J shed 5 bases, and the junction held 7 bases outside the gene matches. CDR3: CASSLDRTSSDEQYF. CDR3 sequence (DNA): TGTGCCAGCAGCTTAGATAGGACTAGTAGCGACGAGCAGTACTTC.

This clonotype was counted ten times or more. The genes are TRBV11-3 and TRBJ2-7, with 10 bases identical to TRBD2. CDR3 length: 15 residues. After removal of 4 bases from V and 6 bases from J, the junction contained 9 bases not matched to a gene. Germline V gene lookup returns CDR1 SGHNT and CDR2 YENEEA. The CDR3 nucleotides read TGTGCCAGCAGCTCACTAGCGGGAAACGAAGGCGAGCAGTACTTC. Protein sequence: CASSSLAGNEGEQYF.

This clonotype was seen a few times. The chain has TRBV6-2 or TRBV6-3 and TRBJ2-1; 7 bases agree with TRBD2. The germline CDR1 and CDR2 sequences are MNHEY and SVGEGT. Trimming cost V 0 bases and J 12 bases; bases outside gene matches: 14. CDR3 length equals 16 residues. Here the CDR3 reads CASSYSGRGRGPRQFF. The CDR3 region has the DNA TGTGCCAGCAGTTACTCGGGGCGCGGGAGAGGCCCCAGGCAGTTCTTC.